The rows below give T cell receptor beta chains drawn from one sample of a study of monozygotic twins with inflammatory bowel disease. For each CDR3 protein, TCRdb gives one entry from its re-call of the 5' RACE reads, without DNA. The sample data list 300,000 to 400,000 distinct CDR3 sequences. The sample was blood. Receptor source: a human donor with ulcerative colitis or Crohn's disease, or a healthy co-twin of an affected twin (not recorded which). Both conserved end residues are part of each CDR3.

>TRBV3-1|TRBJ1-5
CASSQGQVYNQPQHF
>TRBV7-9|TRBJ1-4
CASSPLTSTNEKLFF
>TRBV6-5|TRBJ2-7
CASSFSSGPYYEQYF
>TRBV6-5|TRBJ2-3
CASSYPPADTQYF
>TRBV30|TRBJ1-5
CASGRNNQPQHF
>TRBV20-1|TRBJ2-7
CSARQGPNSYEQYF
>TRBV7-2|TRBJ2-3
CASSPYADTQYF
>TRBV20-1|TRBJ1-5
CSAKGHISNQPQHF
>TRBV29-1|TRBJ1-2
CSVEGSGKEGYTF
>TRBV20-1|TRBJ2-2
CSAETPGLDTNTGELFF
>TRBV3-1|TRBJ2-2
CASSQAQRTGELFF
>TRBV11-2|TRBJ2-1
CASSLGRGTNNEQFF
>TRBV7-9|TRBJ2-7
CASRRETDRGVYEQYF
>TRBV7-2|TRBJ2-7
CATATGSASGGGEQYF
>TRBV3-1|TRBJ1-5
CASSQGWAGDQPQHF
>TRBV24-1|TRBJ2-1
CATSDLRTGAQFF
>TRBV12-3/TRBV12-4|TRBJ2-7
CASSPSGQGTTYEQYF
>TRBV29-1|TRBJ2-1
CSVDSTGLDEQFF
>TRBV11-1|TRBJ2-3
CASSLKLGLAGGEDTQYF
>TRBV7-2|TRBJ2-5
CASSSRQAVETQYF
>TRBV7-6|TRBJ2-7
CASSSTRGPDSPQYEQYF
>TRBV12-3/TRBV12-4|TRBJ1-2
CASSPFGENYGYTF
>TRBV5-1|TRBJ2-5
CASSLTTGLDQETQYF
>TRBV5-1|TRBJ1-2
CASSLEGRIERYGYTF
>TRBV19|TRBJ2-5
CASSIKGVEETQYF
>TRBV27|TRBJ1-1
CASSPGWGQGAFF
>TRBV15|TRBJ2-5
CATSGRKAQETQYF
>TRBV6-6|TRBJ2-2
CASRERGDTGELFF
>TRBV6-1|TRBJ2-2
CASSSDRANTGELFF
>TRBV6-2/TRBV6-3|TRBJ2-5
CASRLHPGLAGEETQYF
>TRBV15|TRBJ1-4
CATRGQENEKLFF
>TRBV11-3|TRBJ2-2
CASSLIAGYTGELFF
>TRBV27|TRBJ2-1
CASSQGIGYNEQFF
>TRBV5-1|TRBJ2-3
CASSFLAGSTDTQYF
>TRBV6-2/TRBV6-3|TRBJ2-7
CASSYLAPEAEQYF
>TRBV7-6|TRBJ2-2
CASSPGVAGGPVTGELFF
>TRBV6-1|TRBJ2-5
CASSERQGARETQYF
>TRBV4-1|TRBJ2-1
CASSKRPGQGYNEQFF
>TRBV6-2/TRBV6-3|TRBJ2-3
CASTHPIRKGTDTQYF
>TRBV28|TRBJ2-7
CASSQPPGRTSYEQYF
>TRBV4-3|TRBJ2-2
CASSQGRSSGELFF